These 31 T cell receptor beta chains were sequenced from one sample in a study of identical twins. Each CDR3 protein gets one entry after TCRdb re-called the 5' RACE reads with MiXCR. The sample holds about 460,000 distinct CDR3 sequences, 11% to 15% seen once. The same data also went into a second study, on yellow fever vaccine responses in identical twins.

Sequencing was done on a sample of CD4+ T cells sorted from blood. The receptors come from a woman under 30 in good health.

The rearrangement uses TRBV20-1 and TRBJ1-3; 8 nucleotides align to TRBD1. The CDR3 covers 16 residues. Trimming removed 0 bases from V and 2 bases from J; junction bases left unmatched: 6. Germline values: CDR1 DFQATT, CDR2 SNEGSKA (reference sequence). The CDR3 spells CSARDRTGRAGNTIYF. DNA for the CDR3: TGCAGTGCTAGAGATAGGACAGGGAGGGCTGGAAACACCATATATTTT.

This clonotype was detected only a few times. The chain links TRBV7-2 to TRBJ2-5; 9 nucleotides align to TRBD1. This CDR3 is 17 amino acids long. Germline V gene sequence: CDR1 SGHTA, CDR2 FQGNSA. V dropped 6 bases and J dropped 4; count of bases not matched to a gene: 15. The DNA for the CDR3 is TGTGCCAGCAGTTTCCGGACAGGGGTCGGACTGGGAGAGACCCAGTACTTC. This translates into CASSFRTGVGLGETQYF. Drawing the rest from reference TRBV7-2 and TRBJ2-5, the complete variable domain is GAGVSQSPSNKVTEKGKDVELRCDPISGHTALYWYRQSLGQGLEFLIYFQGNSAPDKSGLPSDRFSAERTGGSVSTLTIQRTQQEDSAVYLCASSFRTGVGLGETQYFGPGTRLLVL.

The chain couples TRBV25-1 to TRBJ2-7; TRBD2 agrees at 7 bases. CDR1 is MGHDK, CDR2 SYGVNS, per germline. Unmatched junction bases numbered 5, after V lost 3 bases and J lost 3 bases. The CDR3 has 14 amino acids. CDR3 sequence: CASSEGGRGYEQYF. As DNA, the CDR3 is TGTGCCAGCAGTGAGGGGGGGAGGGGCTACGAGCAGTACTTC.

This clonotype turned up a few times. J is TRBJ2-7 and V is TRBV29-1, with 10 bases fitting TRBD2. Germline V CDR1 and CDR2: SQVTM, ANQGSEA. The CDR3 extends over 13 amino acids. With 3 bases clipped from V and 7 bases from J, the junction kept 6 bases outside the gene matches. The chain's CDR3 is CSVDSGRAGEQYF. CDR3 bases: TGCAGCGTTGACAGCGGGAGGGCGGGTGAGCAGTACTTC.

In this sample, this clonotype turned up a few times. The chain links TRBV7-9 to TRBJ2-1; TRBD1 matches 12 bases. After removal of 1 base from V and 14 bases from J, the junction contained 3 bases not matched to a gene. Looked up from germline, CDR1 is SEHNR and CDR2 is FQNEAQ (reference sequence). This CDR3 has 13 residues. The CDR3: CASSLVGTGGKFF. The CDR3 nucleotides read TGTGCCAGCAGCTTAGTTGGGACAGGGGGCAAGTTCTTC. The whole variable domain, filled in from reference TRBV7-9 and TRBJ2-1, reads DTGVSQNPRHKITKRGQNVTFRCDPISEHNRLYWYRQTLGQGPEFLTYFQNEAQLEKSRLLSDRFSAERPKGSFSTLEIQRTEQGDSAMYLCASSLVGTGGKFFGPGTRLTVL.

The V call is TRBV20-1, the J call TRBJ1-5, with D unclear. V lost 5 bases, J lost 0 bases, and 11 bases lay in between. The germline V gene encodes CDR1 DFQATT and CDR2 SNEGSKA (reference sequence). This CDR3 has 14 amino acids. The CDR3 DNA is TGCAGTGCTGGCCCGGAACTTAGCAATCAGCCCCAGCATTTT. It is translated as CSAGPELSNQPQHF.

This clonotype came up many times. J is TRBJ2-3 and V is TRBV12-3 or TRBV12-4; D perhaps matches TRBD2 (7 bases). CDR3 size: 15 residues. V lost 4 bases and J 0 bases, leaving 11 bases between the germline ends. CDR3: CASSSSGTSTDTQYF. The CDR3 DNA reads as TGTGCCAGCAGTTCAAGCGGGACAAGCACAGATACGCAGTATTTT.

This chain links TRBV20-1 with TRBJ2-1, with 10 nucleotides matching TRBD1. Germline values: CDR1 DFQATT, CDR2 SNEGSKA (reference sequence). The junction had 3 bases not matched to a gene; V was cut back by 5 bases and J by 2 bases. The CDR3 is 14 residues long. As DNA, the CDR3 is TGCAGTGCTTTAGACAGGGGGCCCTACAATGAGCAGTTCTTC. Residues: CSALDRGPYNEQFF.

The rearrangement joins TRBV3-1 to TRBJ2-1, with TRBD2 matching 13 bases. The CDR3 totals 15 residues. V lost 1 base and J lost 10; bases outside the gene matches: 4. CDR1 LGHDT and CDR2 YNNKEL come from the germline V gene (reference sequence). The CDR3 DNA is TGTGCCAGCAGCCAAGGACTAGCGGGAGGTACGGAGCAGTTCTTC. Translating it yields CASSQGLAGGTEQFF.

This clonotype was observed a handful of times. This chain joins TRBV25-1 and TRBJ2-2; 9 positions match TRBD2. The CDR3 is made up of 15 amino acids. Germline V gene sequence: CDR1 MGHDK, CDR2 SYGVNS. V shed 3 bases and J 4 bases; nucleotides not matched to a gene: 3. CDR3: CASSEVAGVTGELFF. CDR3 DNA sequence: TGTGCCAGCAGTGAGGTAGCGGGAGTCACCGGGGAGCTGTTTTTT.

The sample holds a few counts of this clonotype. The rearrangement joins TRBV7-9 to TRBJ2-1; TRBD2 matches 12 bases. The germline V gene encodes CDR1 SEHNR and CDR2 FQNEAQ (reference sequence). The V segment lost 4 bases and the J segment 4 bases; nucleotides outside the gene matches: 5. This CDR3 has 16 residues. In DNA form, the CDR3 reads TGTGCCAGCAGCTCGGACGGACTAGCGGGGTACAATGAGCAGTTCTTC. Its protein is CASSSDGLAGYNEQFF.

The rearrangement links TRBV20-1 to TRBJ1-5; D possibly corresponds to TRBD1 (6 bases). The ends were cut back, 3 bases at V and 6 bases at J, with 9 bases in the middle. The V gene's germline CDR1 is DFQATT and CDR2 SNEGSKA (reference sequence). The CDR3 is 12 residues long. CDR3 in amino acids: CSARRGGQPQHF. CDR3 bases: TGCAGTGCTAGGCGAGGGGGTCAGCCCCAGCATTTT.

CDR3 in amino acids: CATSRDPQGGTDTQYF. CDR3 in DNA: TGTGCCACCAGCAGAGATCCGCAGGGCGGCACAGATACGCAGTATTTT. V gene TRBV15 combines with J gene TRBJ2-3; possibly TRBD1 for D (5 bases). Trimming stripped 0 bases from V and 1 base from J, with 11 bases between. The CDR3 loop spans 16 amino acids. Germline CDR1 is LNHNV and CDR2 is YYDKDF (reference sequence).

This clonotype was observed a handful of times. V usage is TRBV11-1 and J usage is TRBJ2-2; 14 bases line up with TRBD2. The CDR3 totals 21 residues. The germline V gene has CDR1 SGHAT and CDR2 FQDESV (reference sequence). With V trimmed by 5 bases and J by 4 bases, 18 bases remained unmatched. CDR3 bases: TGTGCCAGCAGCCCGAAAATGACAGGGGGACTAGCGGGAGCTGGCACCGGGGAGCTGTTTTTT. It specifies CASSPKMTGGLAGAGTGELFF.

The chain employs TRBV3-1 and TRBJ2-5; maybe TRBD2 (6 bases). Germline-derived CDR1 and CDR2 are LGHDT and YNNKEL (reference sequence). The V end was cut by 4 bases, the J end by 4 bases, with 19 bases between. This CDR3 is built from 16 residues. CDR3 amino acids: CASSPTRLVAGETQYF. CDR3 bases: TGTGCCAGCAGCCCCACTCGACTAGTTGCGGGAGAGACCCAGTACTTC.

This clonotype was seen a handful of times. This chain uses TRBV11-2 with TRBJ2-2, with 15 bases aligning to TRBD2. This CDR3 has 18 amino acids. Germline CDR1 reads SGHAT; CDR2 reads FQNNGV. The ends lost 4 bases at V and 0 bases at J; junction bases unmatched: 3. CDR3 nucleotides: TGTGCCAGCAGCTGGACTAGCGGGAGGGGGACGAACACCGGGGAGCTGTTTTTT. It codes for CASSWTSGRGTNTGELFF.

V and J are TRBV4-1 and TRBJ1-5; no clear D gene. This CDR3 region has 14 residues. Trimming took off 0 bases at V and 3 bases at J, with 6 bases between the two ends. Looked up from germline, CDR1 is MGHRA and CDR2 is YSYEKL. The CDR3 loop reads CASSQDFPNQPQHF. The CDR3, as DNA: TGCGCCAGCAGCCAAGATTTCCCCAATCAGCCCCAGCATTTT.

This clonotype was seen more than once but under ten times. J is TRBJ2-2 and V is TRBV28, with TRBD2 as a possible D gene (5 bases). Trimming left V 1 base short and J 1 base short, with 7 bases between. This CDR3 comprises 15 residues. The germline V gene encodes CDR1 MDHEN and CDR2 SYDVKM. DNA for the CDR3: TGTGCCAGCAGTTTATTGGGGAGGAACACCGGGGAGCTGTTTTTT. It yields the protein CASSLLGRNTGELFF.

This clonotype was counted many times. The CDR3 sequence is CASSHGTGPSLGYEQYF. The CDR3 DNA reads TGCGCCAGCAGCCACGGGACAGGGCCATCTCTAGGCTACGAGCAGTACTTC. The chain uses TRBV4-3 and TRBJ2-7, with TRBD1 identical over 9 bases. Germline values: CDR1 LGHNA, CDR2 YSLEER. J lost 3 bases, V lost 3 bases, and 12 bases had no gene match. The CDR3 spans 17 residues.

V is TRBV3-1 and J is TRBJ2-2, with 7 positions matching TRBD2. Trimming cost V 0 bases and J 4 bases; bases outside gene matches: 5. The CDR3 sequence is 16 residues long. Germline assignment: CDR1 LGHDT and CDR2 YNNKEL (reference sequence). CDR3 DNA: TGTGCCAGCAGCCAAGAAGGAGCGGGGCCCACCGGGGAGCTGTTTTTT. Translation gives CASSQEGAGPTGELFF. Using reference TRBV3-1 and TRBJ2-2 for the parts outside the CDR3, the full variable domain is DTAVSQTPKYLVTQMGNDKSIKCEQNLGHDTMYWYKQDSKKFLKIMFSYNNKELIINETVPNRFSPKSPDKAHLNLHINSLELGDSAVYFCASSQEGAGPTGELFFGEGSRLTVL.

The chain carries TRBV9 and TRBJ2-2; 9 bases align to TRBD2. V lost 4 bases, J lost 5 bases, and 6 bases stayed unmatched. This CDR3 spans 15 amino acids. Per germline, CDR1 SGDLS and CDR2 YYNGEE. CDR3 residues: CASSLGLALTGELFF. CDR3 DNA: TGTGCCAGCAGCTTGGGACTAGCCCTAACCGGGGAGCTGTTTTTT.

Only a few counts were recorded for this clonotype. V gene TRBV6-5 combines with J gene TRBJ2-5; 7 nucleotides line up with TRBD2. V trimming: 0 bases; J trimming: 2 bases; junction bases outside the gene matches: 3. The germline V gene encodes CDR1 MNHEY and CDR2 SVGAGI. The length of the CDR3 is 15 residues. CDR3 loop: CASSYSAGSQETQYF. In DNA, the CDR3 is TGTGCCAGCAGTTACTCAGCGGGATCACAAGAGACCCAGTACTTC.

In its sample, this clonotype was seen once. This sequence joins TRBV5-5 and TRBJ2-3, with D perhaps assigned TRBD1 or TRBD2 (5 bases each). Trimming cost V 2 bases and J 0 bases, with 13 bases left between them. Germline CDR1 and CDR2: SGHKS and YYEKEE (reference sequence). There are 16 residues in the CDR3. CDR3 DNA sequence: TGTGCCAGCAGCTTCTGGGACGTTTCTAGCACAGATACGCAGTATTTT. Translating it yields CASSFWDVSSTDTQYF.

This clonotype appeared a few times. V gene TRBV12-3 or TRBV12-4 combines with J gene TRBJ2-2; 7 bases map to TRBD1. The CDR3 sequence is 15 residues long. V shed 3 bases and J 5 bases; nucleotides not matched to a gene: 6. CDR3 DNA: TGTGCCAGCAGTTTGAGGGGGCCGGGGACCGGGGAGCTGTTTTTT. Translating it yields CASSLRGPGTGELFF.

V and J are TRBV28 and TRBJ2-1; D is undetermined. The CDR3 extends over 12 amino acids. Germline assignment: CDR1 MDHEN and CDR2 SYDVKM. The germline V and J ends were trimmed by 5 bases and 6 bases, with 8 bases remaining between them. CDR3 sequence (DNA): TGTGCCAGCAGTACCGTGGGCAATGAGCAGTTCTTC. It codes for CASSTVGNEQFF.

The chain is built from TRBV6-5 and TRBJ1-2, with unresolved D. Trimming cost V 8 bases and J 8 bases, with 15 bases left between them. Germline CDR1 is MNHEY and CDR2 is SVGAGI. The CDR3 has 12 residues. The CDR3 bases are TGTGCCAGCCAGACCGGGATATCGGGCTACACCTTC. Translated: CASQTGISGYTF.

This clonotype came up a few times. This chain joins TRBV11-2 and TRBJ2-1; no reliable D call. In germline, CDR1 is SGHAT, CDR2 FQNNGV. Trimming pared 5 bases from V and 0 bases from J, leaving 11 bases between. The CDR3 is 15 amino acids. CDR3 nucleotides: TGTGCCAGCAGCCCGGCAGCCTACTCCTACAATGAGCAGTTCTTC. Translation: CASSPAAYSYNEQFF.

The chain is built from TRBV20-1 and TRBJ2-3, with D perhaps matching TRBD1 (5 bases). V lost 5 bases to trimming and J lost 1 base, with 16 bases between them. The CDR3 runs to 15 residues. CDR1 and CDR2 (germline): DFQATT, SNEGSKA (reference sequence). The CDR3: CSAPSAGKGTDTQYF. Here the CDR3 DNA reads TGCAGTGCTCCATCGGCAGGGAAGGGCACAGATACGCAGTATTTT.

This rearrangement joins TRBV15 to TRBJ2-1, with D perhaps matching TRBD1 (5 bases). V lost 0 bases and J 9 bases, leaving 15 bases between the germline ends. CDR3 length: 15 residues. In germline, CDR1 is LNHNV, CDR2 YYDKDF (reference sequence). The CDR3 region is CATSRDRGSFGEQFF. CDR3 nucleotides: TGTGCCACCAGCAGAGATAGGGGTAGCTTCGGTGAGCAGTTCTTC.

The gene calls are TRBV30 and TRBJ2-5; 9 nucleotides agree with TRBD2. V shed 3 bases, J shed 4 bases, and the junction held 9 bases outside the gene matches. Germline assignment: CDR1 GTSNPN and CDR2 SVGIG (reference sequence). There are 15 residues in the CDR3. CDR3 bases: TGTGCCTGGAGAGCCAGCGGGGGGTTGAGAGAGACCCAGTACTTC. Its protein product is CAWRASGGLRETQYF.

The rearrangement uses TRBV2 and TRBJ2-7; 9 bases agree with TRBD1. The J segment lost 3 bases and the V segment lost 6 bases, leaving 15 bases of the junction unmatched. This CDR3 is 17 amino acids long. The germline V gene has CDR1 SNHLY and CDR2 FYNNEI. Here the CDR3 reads CASSPPIDRGVVYEQYF. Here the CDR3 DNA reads TGTGCCAGCAGCCCGCCGATTGACAGGGGGGTAGTCTACGAGCAGTACTTC. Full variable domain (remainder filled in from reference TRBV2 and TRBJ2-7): EPEVTQTPSHQVTQMGQEVILRCVPISNHLYFYWYRQILGQKVEFLVSFYNNEISEKSEIFDDQFSVERPDGSNFTLKIRSTKLEDSAMYFCASSPPIDRGVVYEQYFGPGTRLTVT.